This T cell receptor beta chain stems from a study of shared clonotypes between healthy human individuals. Execution of the assay was at deep level. Assay: immunoSEQ multiplex PCR; the TCRdb copy retains only in-frame clones and omits some. The sample carries some 490,000 clones, over 70% recorded once. This clone has a count of ten or more. This same CDR3 is encoded by further DNA sequences in the sample. There were no recent acute infections or vaccinations among the donors, who were healthy HIV-negative adults. Around 90 million PBMCs served as the genomic DNA source for unsorted samples. V dropped 10 bases and J dropped 1 base, with 14 bases sitting between them. The CDR3 is 13 amino acids. Germline V gene sequence: CDR1 SGHRS, CDR2 YFSETQ.

This TCR was sampled from a woman between 35 and 50 years old in good health. Some clones in this sample may be carry-over from other donors' samples. The V gene is TRBV5-1, the J gene TRBJ2-5; D possibly uses TRBD1 or TRBD2 (6 bases each). Sequencing was carried out using PBMCs. CDR3 sequence: CASGAGLQETQYF. The CDR3, as DNA: TGCGCCTCAGGGGCGGGGCTCCAAGAGACCCAGTACTTC.